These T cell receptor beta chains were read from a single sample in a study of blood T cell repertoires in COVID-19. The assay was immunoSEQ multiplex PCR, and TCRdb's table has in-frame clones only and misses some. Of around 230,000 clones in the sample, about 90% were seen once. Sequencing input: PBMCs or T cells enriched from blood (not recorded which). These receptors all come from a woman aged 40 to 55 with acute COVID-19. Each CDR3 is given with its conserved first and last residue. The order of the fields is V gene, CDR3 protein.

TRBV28,CASSQTGVAHNQPQHF
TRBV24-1,CATSGRQSPYEQYF
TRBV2,CASRPTSGSYNEQFF
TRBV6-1,CASSEAPNNQPQHF
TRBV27,CASSPFRDSYYGYTF
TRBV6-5,CASSPGHFYGYTF
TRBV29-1,CSAGLAEKPSYEQYF
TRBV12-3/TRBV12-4,CAGQAGAGNTIYF
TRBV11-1,CASSLGGTGGEEQYF
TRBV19,CASSIPPGGLLEQYF
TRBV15,CATSGTGLQPQHF
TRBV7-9,CASRFQGTGSPLHF
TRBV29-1,CSVLGVAGLREQFF
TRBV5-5,CASSLFFRQGNTEAFF
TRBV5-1,CASSLPRSSGESGEQFF
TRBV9,CASSPTGLAPTGELFF
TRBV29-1,CSVILGGDEQFF
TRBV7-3,CASSLTASGVSGPKYNEQFF